Each of the 25 T cell receptor beta chains below was sequenced from the same sample in a study of blood T cell repertoires in COVID-19. Measured with immunoSEQ multiplex PCR; TCRdb has only the in-frame clones, and not every one. The table includes some 49,000 clones, approximately 85% detected once. The sample comprised peripheral blood. The source is a woman aged 60 to 75 with acute or convalescent COVID-19.

CDR3 DNA sequence: TGTGCCAGCAGCCAGGGGTTCCGGACAGACTATAATTCACCCCTCCACTTT. Protein product: CASSQGFRTDYNSPLHF. This chain joins TRBV7-2 and TRBJ1-6; D may be TRBD1 (6 bases). V dropped 5 bases and J dropped 3 bases, with 17 bases sitting between them. There are 17 residues in the CDR3. CDR1 and CDR2 from the germline V gene are SGHTA and FQGNSA.

This rearrangement joins TRBV11-2 to TRBJ2-3; TRBD2 matches 8 bases. Germline trimming cut 3 bases from V and 6 bases from J; bases unmatched to any gene: 8. This CDR3 has 15 residues. Germline V gene sequence: CDR1 SGHAT, CDR2 FQNNGV. The CDR3 reads CASSFLSGGADTQYF. In nucleotides, the CDR3 is TGTGCCAGCAGCTTCCTGAGCGGGGGAGCCGATACGCAGTATTTT.

The genes are TRBV9 and TRBJ2-2, with 9 nucleotides matching TRBD1. V was clipped by 4 bases and J by 2 bases; unmatched bases: 3. Germline lookup yields CDR1 SGDLS and CDR2 YYNGEE. The CDR3 covers 15 residues. The CDR3 loop is CASSKGQGNTGELFF. The DNA for the CDR3 is TGTGCCAGCAGCAAGGGACAGGGAAACACCGGGGAGCTGTTTTTT. The variable domain in full, completed from reference TRBV9 and TRBJ2-2, reads DSGVTQTPKHLITATGQRVTLRCSPRSGDLSVYWYQQSLDQGLQFLIQYYNGEERAKGNILERFSAQQFPDLHSELNLSSLELGDSALYFCASSKGQGNTGELFFGEGSRLTVL.

The rearrangement links TRBV28 to TRBJ1-2, with unresolved D. The CDR3 has 13 amino acids. Between the trimmed V and J ends, which lost 2 bases and 4 bases, there was a span of 8 bases. Germline CDR1 and CDR2: MDHEN and SYDVKM. CDR3 sequence: CASSLTGFYGYTF. The CDR3 bases are TGTGCCAGCAGTTTAACGGGATTCTATGGCTACACCTTC.

The rearrangement joins TRBV4-2 to TRBJ2-7; tentatively, D is TRBD2 (5 bases). Per germline, CDR1 LGHNA and CDR2 YNFKEQ. The germline V and J ends were trimmed by 1 base and 3 bases, with 16 bases remaining between them. The CDR3 contains 16 residues. The CDR3 loop reads CASSQASAGNVYEQYF. Written as DNA, the CDR3 is TGTGCCAGCAGCCAAGCTTCGGCGGGCAACGTCTACGAGCAGTACTTC.

This chain connects TRBV28 to TRBJ1-2, with D possibly matching TRBD1 (6 bases). This CDR3 comprises 15 residues. The germline V and J ends were trimmed by 6 bases and 7 bases, with 21 bases remaining between them. Per the germline V gene, CDR1 is MDHEN and CDR2 is SYDVKM. Here the CDR3 reads CASSPWTAAGGGYTF. The DNA for the CDR3 is TGTGCCAGCAGCCCATGGACAGCCGCTGGGGGTGGCTACACCTTC.

The rearrangement links TRBV6-5 to TRBJ1-4; D might be TRBD1 (6 bases). This CDR3 has 14 residues. Germline V gene data show CDR1 as MNHEY and CDR2 as SVGAGI. V gave up 3 bases and J gave up 7 bases, with 12 bases separating them. CDR3 nucleotides: TGTGCCAGCAGTTATGGCAGGGGAAGTGAAAAACTGTTTTTT. Translating it yields CASSYGRGSEKLFF.

This rearrangement joins TRBV19 to TRBJ2-7; 11 bases match TRBD1. This CDR3 is built from 17 residues. Germline-derived CDR1 and CDR2 are LNHDA and SQIVND (reference sequence). J lost 1 base, V lost 5 bases, and 10 bases had no gene match. The CDR3 nucleotides are TGTGCCAGTAGTTCGCGGCGGGGGACAGGGGGATCCTACGAGCAGTACTTC. Encoded protein: CASSSRRGTGGSYEQYF. The variable domain in full, with the rest retrieved from reference TRBV19 and TRBJ2-7, is DGGITQSPKYLFRKEGQNVTLSCEQNLNHDAMYWYRQDPGQGLRLIYYSQIVNDFQKGDIAEGYSVSREKKESFPLTVTSAQKNPTAFYLCASSSRRGTGGSYEQYFGPGTRLTVT.

This rearrangement joins TRBV9 to TRBJ2-3, with 7 bases lining up with TRBD2. Trimming at V came to 0 bases and at J to 2 bases, leaving 3 bases not matched to a gene. The CDR3 sequence is 15 residues long. CDR1 and CDR2 from the germline V gene are SGDLS and YYNGEE. This chain's CDR3 is CASSVAGLPTDTQYF. Here the CDR3 DNA reads TGTGCCAGCAGCGTAGCGGGACTACCCACAGATACGCAGTATTTT.

The chain has TRBV6-2 or TRBV6-3 and TRBJ2-3; TRBD2 agrees at 13 bases. CDR1 and CDR2 from the germline V gene are MNHEY and SVGEGT. J lost 3 bases, V lost 3 bases, and 18 bases had no gene match. This CDR3 is 21 amino acids long. The CDR3 spells CASSYRGLQRTSGRLTDTQYF. CDR3 nucleotide sequence: TGTGCCAGCAGTTATAGGGGCCTCCAAAGGACTAGCGGGAGACTGACAGATACGCAGTATTTT.

The CDR3 DNA is TGTGCCAGCAGTTACTCACCGGGACAGGGCTACACCTTC. Its translation is CASSYSPGQGYTF. J is TRBJ1-2 and V is TRBV6-6; 7 nucleotides align to TRBD1. The CDR3 has 13 residues. Germline CDR1 and CDR2: MNHNY and SVGAGI (reference sequence). Unmatched junction bases numbered 3, after V lost 0 bases and J lost 8 bases.

V and J are TRBV5-1 and TRBJ2-1, with TRBD2 matching over 8 bases. This CDR3 region has 15 residues. Trimming cost V 2 bases and J 5 bases; bases outside gene matches: 6. From germline, CDR1 is SGHRS and CDR2 YFSETQ. CDR3 region: CASSFMTSDNNEQFF. In DNA form, the CDR3 reads TGCGCCAGCAGCTTTATGACTAGCGACAACAATGAGCAGTTCTTC.

The chain employs TRBV11-2 and TRBJ2-2, with a weak D call TRBD2 (5 bases). Germline assignment: CDR1 SGHAT and CDR2 FQNNGV. The CDR3 extends over 13 amino acids. CDR3 amino acids: CATGWAELGELFF. The DNA for the CDR3 is TGTGCAACGGGGTGGGCAGAACTCGGGGAGCTGTTTTTT.

This clone was seen once. One junction end does not reproduce the germline sequence, and a read error may be involved. V usage is TRBV28 and J usage is TRBJ2-7; 7 bases align to TRBD2. Germline V CDR1 and CDR2: MDHEN, SYDVKM. CDR3 length: 14 amino acids. The CDR3 region is CASNLPGGAYEQYF. CDR3 DNA sequence: TGTGCCAGCAATTTACCGGGGGGTGCCTACGAGCAGTACTTC.

This clone was observed a single time. Other DNA sequences in this specimen translate into the identical CDR3. The rearrangement joins TRBV12-3 or TRBV12-4 to TRBJ1-1, with D possibly matching TRBD1 (6 bases). This CDR3 is built from 13 residues. Trimming removed 2 bases from V and 8 bases from J, with 12 bases in between. The CDR3 DNA is TGTGCCAGCAGTTTATTACAGGGTGGCGAAGCTTTCTTT. It codes for CASSLLQGGEAFF.

This clone was detected a few times. The CDR3 DNA follows: TGTGCCAGCTCACCGGACAGGGGAGGATCCGAGCAGTACTTC. Translated: CASSPDRGGSEQYF. V and J are TRBV18 and TRBJ2-7; 9 bases fit TRBD1. J gave up 6 bases and V 3 bases, and 6 bases lay outside the gene matches. Per germline, CDR1 KGHSH and CDR2 LQKENI. The length of the CDR3 is 14 residues.

CDR3 sequence: CAWIPGGTRHYGYTF. Written as DNA, the CDR3 is TGTGCCTGGATCCCTGGGGGCACCCGACACTATGGCTACACCTTC. The chain has TRBV30 and TRBJ1-2; TRBD1 is a possible D gene (6 bases). Trimming pared 4 bases from V and 3 bases from J, leaving 18 bases between. The CDR3 runs 15 residues. The germline CDR1 and CDR2 sequences are GTSNPN and SVGIG (reference sequence).

The chain employs TRBV6-5 and TRBJ1-1; D remains ambiguous. The CDR3 loop spans 14 amino acids. Germline V CDR1 and CDR2: MNHEY, SVGAGI. The V gene lost 4 bases and the J gene lost 7 bases, with 16 bases spanning the gap. The CDR3 sequence is CASSFYEGPIEAFF. CDR3 in DNA: TGTGCCAGCAGTTTCTACGAGGGTCCGATTGAAGCTTTCTTT.

This chain uses TRBV6-5 with TRBJ2-1, with a weak D call TRBD2 (6 bases). The CDR3 sequence is 15 residues long. Trimming stripped 2 bases from V and 7 bases from J, with 15 bases between. Germline CDR1 is MNHEY and CDR2 is SVGAGI. The CDR3 sequence is CASSYGASVRNEQFF. Written as DNA, the CDR3 is TGTGCCAGCAGTTACGGGGCTAGCGTTCGGAATGAGCAGTTCTTC.

This chain uses TRBV15 with TRBJ2-3, with D maybe TRBD2 (6 bases). This CDR3 has 16 amino acids. The germline CDR1 and CDR2 sequences are LNHNV and YYDKDF (reference sequence). The ends were cut back, 2 bases at V and 3 bases at J, with 15 bases in the middle. Here the CDR3 reads CATSRSPGEATDTQYF. CDR3 coding DNA: TGTGCCACCAGCAGATCCCCGGGAGAGGCTACAGATACGCAGTATTTT.

CDR3 residues: CASSPFLGSETQYF. The CDR3 nucleotides are TGCGCCAGCAGCCCATTCTTGGGCTCAGAGACCCAGTACTTC. The rearrangement uses TRBV5-1 and TRBJ2-5; no firm D call. CDR1 and CDR2 (germline): SGHRS, YFSETQ. V was pared by 4 bases and J by 4 bases, with 14 bases between. This CDR3 spans 14 amino acids.

This clone appeared a few times. V gene TRBV7-3 combines with J gene TRBJ1-6, with no clear D. The germline gives CDR1 SGHTA, CDR2 FQGTGA. The ends were cut back, 4 bases at V and 10 bases at J, with 14 bases in the middle. CDR3 length equals 14 residues. CDR3 nucleotides: TGTGCCAGCAGCTCGACCCCTGGGAGGTCACCCCTCCACTTT. This sequence encodes CASSSTPGRSPLHF.

The rearrangement links TRBV7-2 to TRBJ1-1; D remains ambiguous. Germline loops: CDR1 SGHTA, CDR2 FQGNSA. V was pared by 5 bases and J by 5 bases, with 15 bases between. The CDR3 covers 14 residues. DNA of the CDR3: TGTGCCAGCAGCCCCTTGGGAGCCCGAACTGAAGCTTTCTTT. This sequence encodes CASSPLGARTEAFF.

The chain is built from TRBV18 and TRBJ1-1; D gene uncertain. The CDR3 consists of 13 residues. Trimming cost V 6 bases and J 3 bases, with 11 bases left between them. CDR1 is KGHSH and CDR2 is LQKENI in the germline V gene. CDR3 bases: TGTGCCAGCTCCTTCCCCGGAGACACTGAAGCTTTCTTT. Translating it yields CASSFPGDTEAFF.

The CDR3 sequence is CASSRTENYGYTF. The CDR3 DNA reads TGTGCCAGCAGTAGAACAGAGAACTATGGCTACACCTTC. The chain recombines TRBV6-5 with TRBJ1-2; no firm D call. Germline V gene sequence: CDR1 MNHEY, CDR2 SVGAGI. Between the trimmed V and J ends, which lost 5 bases and 2 bases, there was a span of 9 bases. CDR3 size: 13 residues.